Shown below are 17 T cell receptor beta chains from a single sample sequenced in a study of OX40 agonist ivuxolimab in advanced cancers. Here immunoSEQ multiplex PCR was the method, and the copy in TCRdb shows in-frame clones only, minus some. This table has just over 40,000 clones, about nine tenths appearing once. The starting material was CD4+ or CD8+ T cells sorted from blood, obtained in a trial of the OX40 agonist ivuxolimab. The receptor source for this set is an adult with an advanced solid tumor such as melanoma, head and neck, liver or kidney cancer.

J is TRBJ2-5 and V is TRBV7-2; 7 bases are shared with TRBD2. CDR3 length equals 16 residues. Germline V gives CDR1 SGHTA, CDR2 FQGNSA. The trim removed 4 bases at V and 2 bases at J, leaving 10 bases unmatched. The CDR3 DNA sequence: TGTGCCAGCAGCTCTGGGGGGGTAAGATATCAAGAGACCCAGTACTTC. Its protein product is CASSSGGVRYQETQYF.

The chain carries TRBV4-1 and TRBJ1-2; unclear D gene. Germline CDR1 is MGHRA and CDR2 is YSYEKL. This CDR3 region has 15 residues. The V gene lost 3 bases and the J gene lost 6 bases, with 17 bases spanning the gap. DNA of the CDR3: TGCGCCAGCAGCCACGCCGGTTTGCCGGTTGATGGCTACACCTTC. Amino acid sequence: CASSHAGLPVDGYTF.

V is TRBV6-5 and J is TRBJ2-1; D might be TRBD2 (5 bases). Germline V CDR1 and CDR2: MNHEY, SVGAGI. V was cut by 2 bases and J by 14 bases, with 13 bases left in between. The length of the CDR3 is 12 residues. For the CDR3, the DNA is TGTGCCAGCAGTTACCTTTCGGGGAAGGAGTTCTTC. Residues: CASSYLSGKEFF.

The DNA of the CDR3 is TGTGCCAGCAGTTTATCGCTCACTTCCTACGAGCAGTACTTC. Its translation is CASSLSLTSYEQYF. The chain employs TRBV27 and TRBJ2-7, with D unresolved. The CDR3 totals 14 residues. V gave up 0 bases and J gave up 1 base, with 7 bases separating them. The germline V gene encodes CDR1 MNHEY and CDR2 SMNVEV (reference sequence).

The chain has TRBV19 and TRBJ2-6; D unresolved. Trimming removed 6 bases from V and 1 base from J, with 10 bases in between. This CDR3 has 15 residues. Looked up from germline, CDR1 is LNHDA and CDR2 is SQIVND (reference sequence). CDR3 in amino acids: CASSQAPSGANVLTF. The CDR3 bases are TGTGCCAGTAGCCAAGCGCCGTCTGGGGCCAACGTCCTGACTTTC. The full variable domain, in which reference TRBV19 and TRBJ2-6 provide the parts outside the CDR3, is DGGITQSPKYLFRKEGQNVTLSCEQNLNHDAMYWYRQDPGQGLRLIYYSQIVNDFQKGDIAEGYSVSREKKESFPLTVTSAQKNPTAFYLCASSQAPSGANVLTFGAGSRLTVL.

V usage is TRBV10-3 and J usage is TRBJ2-3, with a possible D match to TRBD2 (7 bases). Trimming took off 0 bases at V and 2 bases at J, with 12 bases between the two ends. The germline V gene encodes CDR1 ENHRY and CDR2 SYGVKD. The CDR3 length is 16 residues. The CDR3: CAISESGGTNTDTQYF. CDR3 nucleotides: TGTGCCATCAGTGAGTCGGGGGGGACAAACACAGATACGCAGTATTTT.

For this clone: Germline and junction disagree at one end, which may indicate a read error. This rearrangement joins TRBV9 to TRBJ1-4; tentative D call: TRBD1 (5 bases). In germline, CDR1 is SGDLS, CDR2 YYNGEE. The CDR3 runs 12 residues. The CDR3 loop reads CASSSPHGTETF. CDR3 sequence (DNA): TGTGCCAGCAGCTCTCCTCATGGGACGGAGACTTTT.

The rearrangement joins TRBV10-2 to TRBJ2-5; D is unclear. Trimming cost V 3 bases and J 1 base, with 3 bases left between them. CDR3 length: 12 amino acids. Germline V CDR1 and CDR2: WSHSY, SAAADI. The CDR3 spells CASSDIQETQYF. The CDR3 bases are TGCGCCAGCAGTGATATCCAAGAGACCCAGTACTTC.

The chain combines TRBV5-1 with TRBJ2-1; 10 positions match TRBD2. Per the germline V gene, CDR1 is SGHRS and CDR2 is YFSETQ. J lost 4 bases, V lost 0 bases, and 7 bases had no gene match. This CDR3 spans 17 amino acids. As DNA, the CDR3 is TGCGCCAGCAGCTTGGCCCAAACTAGCGGGGCTTACAATGAGCAGTTCTTC. It codes for CASSLAQTSGAYNEQFF.

The chain links TRBV4-1 to TRBJ2-7, with TRBD1 matching 7 bases. The CDR3 loop spans 16 amino acids. J lost 3 bases, V lost 2 bases, and 10 bases had no gene match. Germline V lookup: CDR1 MGHRA, CDR2 YSYEKL. CDR3 in DNA: TGCGCCAGCAGCCAATCCCCGGCAGGGGGTTACTACGAGCAGTACTTC. Amino acids: CASSQSPAGGYYEQYF.

This clone was seen a few times. This rearrangement joins TRBV13 to TRBJ2-3; D perhaps matches TRBD2 (6 bases). The CDR3 is 19 amino acids. The V gene's germline CDR1 is PRHDT and CDR2 FYEKMQ (reference sequence). V was pared by 2 bases and J by 2 bases, with 23 bases between. CDR3 loop: CASSLRGSAVADHTDTQYF. In DNA, the CDR3 is TGTGCCAGCAGCTTACGAGGTTCGGCGGTAGCGGATCACACAGATACGCAGTATTTT.

The rearrangement links TRBV4-1 to TRBJ2-7; 7 bases fit TRBD2. Germline CDR1 and CDR2: MGHRA and YSYEKL. The CDR3 spans 13 residues. The J segment lost 4 bases and the V segment lost 4 bases, leaving 4 bases of the junction unmatched. CDR3 DNA sequence: TGCGCCAGCAGCCCAGGACTAGGATACGAGCAGTACTTC. Its protein product is CASSPGLGYEQYF.

The chain recombines TRBV28 with TRBJ2-2, with D unresolved. Trimming left V 3 bases short and J 8 bases short, with 7 bases between. The CDR3 length is 12 residues. CDR1 MDHEN and CDR2 SYDVKM come from the germline V gene. CDR3 sequence: CASSFFGGELFF. The CDR3 DNA is TGTGCCAGCAGTTTTTTCGGGGGGGAGCTGTTTTTT.

The chain couples TRBV27 to TRBJ2-2; 7 bases line up with TRBD1. The CDR3 loop spans 17 amino acids. Germline CDR1 and CDR2: MNHEY and SMNVEV (reference sequence). V dropped 7 bases and J dropped 1; count of bases not matched to a gene: 12. Written as DNA, the CDR3 is TGTGCCAGCACCAAAAAAAACAGGGGTCAGAACACCGGGGAGCTGTTTTTT. This gives the protein CASTKKNRGQNTGELFF.

This clone was picked up one time. The rearrangement uses TRBV28 and TRBJ2-5; 10 positions agree with TRBD2. V shed 7 bases and J 1 base; nucleotides not matched to a gene: 6. CDR1 is MDHEN, CDR2 SYDVKM, per germline. This CDR3 comprises 15 residues. As DNA, the CDR3 is TGTGCCAGCATCCCGGGACTAGCGATCCAAGAGACCCAGTACTTC. This gives the protein CASIPGLAIQETQYF.

The chain joins TRBV15 to TRBJ2-5; 9 bases fit TRBD2. Unmatched junction bases numbered 4, after V lost 0 bases and J lost 5 bases. CDR1 LNHNV and CDR2 YYDKDF come from the germline V gene (reference sequence). This CDR3 spans 15 amino acids. The CDR3 sequence: CATSRDPSGTETQYF. The CDR3 nucleotides are TGTGCCACCAGCAGAGATCCTAGCGGGACGGAGACCCAGTACTTC.

This clone was detected only once. This rearrangement joins TRBV10-3 to TRBJ2-7; a possible D gene is TRBD2 (7 bases). This CDR3 has 15 residues. With 6 bases removed from V and 0 bases from J, the gap between germline ends came to 15 bases. Germline CDR1 and CDR2: ENHRY and SYGVKD. As DNA, the CDR3 is TGTGCCATCAGGGCTGGGGGGGCTACCTCCTACGAGCAGTACTTC. This encodes CAIRAGGATSYEQYF.